The next 25 T cell receptor beta chains were all read from a single sample in a study of regulatory T cells in long-lasting Graves disease. Researchers made TCR beta libraries by using iRepertoire HTBI primers and running Arm-PCR on CDR3 regions. From the multiplex PCR reads, TCRdb called clonotypes with MiXCR, one entry per CDR3 protein. The table shows 400,000 to 450,000 distinct CDR3 sequences, with 23% occurring only once. Time point noted: persistent/refractory GD, antithyroid drugs over 5 years with positive TRAb. Construction of the TCR library relied on RNA isolated from PBMCs. This specimen was peripheral blood mononuclear cells (PBMCs), taken when the disease was refractory, from a patient treated with antithyroid drugs. The receptors stem from a female donor with Graves disease.

The sample holds many counts of this clonotype. The gene calls are TRBV20-1 and TRBJ2-5; D is undetermined. Per the germline V gene, CDR1 is DFQATT and CDR2 is SNEGSKA (reference sequence). The ends were cut back, 5 bases at V and 3 bases at J, with 4 bases in the middle. The CDR3 is 10 amino acids. CDR3 nucleotide sequence: TGCAGTGCTGGAAAAGAGACCCAGTACTTC. Translation: CSAGKETQYF.

This clonotype was found a few times. The chain uses TRBV27 and TRBJ2-7; D might be TRBD1 (6 bases). The V gene lost 3 bases and the J gene lost 6 bases, with 12 bases spanning the gap. Germline V gene lookup returns CDR1 MNHEY and CDR2 SMNVEV (reference sequence). This CDR3 contains 13 residues. The CDR3 DNA reads TGTGCCAGCAGTTTCTCCGACAGGAGCGAGCAGTACTTC. Its protein product is CASSFSDRSEQYF.

With respect to this clonotype: This may be a read error, as it is one base from a much larger clone. The V gene is TRBV6-2 or TRBV6-3, the J gene TRBJ2-7; D may be TRBD1 or TRBD2 (5 bases each). The V gene's germline CDR1 is MNHEY and CDR2 SVGEGT. This CDR3 has 15 amino acids. The germline V and J ends were trimmed by 5 bases and 2 bases, with 16 bases remaining between them. DNA for the CDR3: TGTGCCAGCAGTGGCCCCGGGGCAGGGCCCTACGAGCAGTACTTC. This sequence encodes CASSGPGAGPYEQYF.

This clonotype was found a few times. The chain has TRBV29-1 and TRBJ1-3; maybe TRBD1 (6 bases). CDR3 length: 16 residues. The V end lost 2 bases, the J end lost 0 bases, and 14 bases lay between the germline ends. CDR1 SQVTM and CDR2 ANQGSEA come from the germline V gene. The CDR3 reads CSVESQGSISGNTIYF. For the CDR3, the DNA is TGCAGCGTTGAAAGCCAGGGGTCTATCTCTGGAAACACCATATATTTT.

The rearrangement links TRBV27 to TRBJ1-1, with TRBD1 identical over 7 bases. The V gene's germline CDR1 is MNHEY and CDR2 SMNVEV (reference sequence). The V segment lost 1 base and the J segment 0 bases; nucleotides outside the gene matches: 8. CDR3 length: 17 residues. The CDR3 nucleotides are TGTGCCAGCAGTTTATATAGGTCACAGGGGCTGAACACTGAAGCTTTCTTT. Protein sequence: CASSLYRSQGLNTEAFF.

This clonotype has a handful of counts. This sequence joins TRBV5-1 and TRBJ2-5; D is unclear. The ends were cut back, 2 bases at V and 5 bases at J, with 13 bases in the middle. Per the germline V gene, CDR1 is SGHRS and CDR2 is YFSETQ. This CDR3 is 14 amino acids long. CDR3 residues: CASSFASRRETQYF. The CDR3 nucleotides read TGCGCCAGCAGCTTCGCGTCTAGGCGGGAGACCCAGTACTTC.

This chain connects TRBV19 to TRBJ2-7; 8 positions match TRBD2. The CDR3 is 14 amino acids. With V trimmed by 10 bases and J by 4 bases, 12 bases remained unmatched. From germline, CDR1 is LNHDA and CDR2 SQIVND (reference sequence). The CDR3 DNA reads as TGTGCCACTACGCCCGGGACTAGTGTGTACGAGCAGTACTTC. This sequence encodes CATTPGTSVYEQYF.

This clonotype appeared many times. V and J are TRBV6-1 and TRBJ1-6, with TRBD1 matching 7 bases. V shed 2 bases, J shed 9 bases, and the junction held 4 bases outside the gene matches. CDR3 length: 14 residues. Germline lookup yields CDR1 MNHNS and CDR2 SASEGT. The CDR3 DNA follows: TGTGCCAGCAGTGAACAGGGGGTTGCTTCACCCCTCCACTTT. Its translation: CASSEQGVASPLHF.

The CDR3 nucleotides read TGTGCCAGCAGCATGGGACTGATCAATCAGCCCCAGCATTTT. Translated, it gives CASSMGLINQPQHF. The chain recombines TRBV7-2 with TRBJ1-5, with a possible D match to TRBD1 (5 bases). V gave up 5 bases and J gave up 3 bases, with 11 bases separating them. This CDR3 has 14 residues. In germline, CDR1 is SGHTA, CDR2 FQGNSA. The entire variable domain, with the rest obtained from reference TRBV7-2 and TRBJ1-5, is as follows: GAGVSQSPSNKVTEKGKDVELRCDPISGHTALYWYRQSLGQGLEFLIYFQGNSAPDKSGLPSDRFSAERTGGSVSTLTIQRTQQEDSAVYLCASSMGLINQPQHFGDGTRLSIL.

The V and J genes are TRBV6-1 and TRBJ1-5, with 7 bases lining up with TRBD1. With 6 bases clipped from V and 6 bases from J, the junction kept 11 bases outside the gene matches. Germline values: CDR1 MNHNS, CDR2 SASEGT. The CDR3 runs to 15 residues. The CDR3 bases are TGTGCCAGCAGAGAACCTAGGACAGGACTTCAGCCCCAGCATTTT. It translates to CASREPRTGLQPQHF.

This clonotype occurred many times. This sequence joins TRBV9 and TRBJ2-2, with a possible D match to TRBD2 (7 bases). CDR1 and CDR2 from the germline V gene are SGDLS and YYNGEE. V dropped 0 bases and J dropped 1 base, with 10 bases sitting between them. CDR3 length equals 16 residues. CDR3 region: CASSVGEGVNTGELFF. The CDR3 DNA sequence: TGTGCCAGCAGCGTAGGGGAGGGGGTGAACACCGGGGAGCTGTTTTTT.

The gene calls are TRBV19 and TRBJ1-5; tentatively, D is TRBD1 (6 bases). This CDR3 has 14 amino acids. CDR1 is LNHDA and CDR2 is SQIVND in the germline V gene (reference sequence). V was pared by 4 bases and J by 6 bases, with 13 bases between. CDR3: CASSTQGTGQPQHF. The DNA of the CDR3 is TGTGCCAGTAGTACACAGGGTACGGGTCAGCCCCAGCATTTT.

This rearrangement joins TRBV10-3 to TRBJ2-7, with D hard to call. V dropped 10 bases and J dropped 4 bases, with 8 bases sitting between them. Germline lookup yields CDR1 ENHRY and CDR2 SYGVKD. The CDR3 runs to 10 residues. The CDR3 here is CATRKYEQYF. CDR3 sequence (DNA): TGTGCCACTCGAAAGTACGAGCAGTACTTC.

The V and J genes are TRBV5-1 and TRBJ2-7; D gene unclear. There are 13 residues in the CDR3. V lost 6 bases to trimming and J lost 0 bases, with 10 bases between them. Germline V lookup: CDR1 SGHRS, CDR2 YFSETQ. The chain's CDR3 is CASTDPLSYEQYF. CDR3 in DNA: TGCGCCAGCACCGACCCGCTCTCCTACGAGCAGTACTTC.

The chain employs TRBV10-3 and TRBJ2-7; 8 bases align to TRBD1. This CDR3 has 15 amino acids. The J segment lost 0 bases and the V segment lost 2 bases, leaving 3 bases of the junction unmatched. CDR1 and CDR2 from the germline V gene are ENHRY and SYGVKD. As DNA, the CDR3 is TGTGCCATCAGTGAGGCAGGGGGCAGCTCCTACGAGCAGTACTTC. The encoded protein is CAISEAGGSSYEQYF.

There are many counts of this clonotype. The chain employs TRBV11-2 and TRBJ1-1; TRBD1 aligns across 7 bases. Germline V gives CDR1 SGHAT, CDR2 FQNNGV. The V and J ends lost 3 bases and 2 bases, in that order; junction bases with no gene match: 9. The CDR3 covers 16 residues. The CDR3 sequence is CASSFRRQGLNTEAFF. The CDR3 nucleotides are TGTGCCAGCAGCTTTAGGCGACAGGGCTTAAACACTGAAGCTTTCTTT.

This clonotype was counted a few times. This chain uses TRBV13 with TRBJ2-7; 10 bases map to TRBD2. The germline CDR1 and CDR2 sequences are PRHDT and FYEKMQ (reference sequence). The CDR3 spans 19 residues. Trimming cost V 4 bases and J 1 base; bases outside gene matches: 16. The CDR3 DNA follows: TGTGCCAGCAGCTCCCAGGCGGCTAGCGGGAGTAGGGCTTCCTACGAGCAGTACTTC. It translates to CASSSQAASGSRASYEQYF. Combining the CDR3 with reference TRBV13 and TRBJ2-7 gives the whole variable domain AAGVIQSPRHLIKEKRETATLKCYPIPRHDTVYWYQQGPGQDPQFLISFYEKMQSDKGSIPDRFSAQQFSDYHSELNMSSLELGDSALYFCASSSQAASGSRASYEQYFGPGTRLTVT.

This clonotype was counted only a few times. The chain combines TRBV27 with TRBJ1-3; 9 bases map to TRBD1. Germline V gene lookup returns CDR1 MNHEY and CDR2 SMNVEV (reference sequence). V lost 5 bases to trimming and J lost 4 bases; unmatched junction nucleotides: 6. This CDR3 contains 15 residues. The CDR3 loop reads CASSPGTGRGNTIYF. CDR3 bases: TGTGCCAGCAGTCCCGGGACAGGGAGAGGAAACACCATATATTTT.

The rearrangement joins TRBV25-1 to TRBJ1-1; D gene ambiguous. CDR3 length equals 13 residues. Trimming removed 4 bases at V and 0 bases at J, with 6 bases between. Per germline, CDR1 MGHDK and CDR2 SYGVNS. Written as DNA, the CDR3 is TGTGCCAGCAGTGGACCGGTGAACACTGAAGCTTTCTTT. It specifies CASSGPVNTEAFF.

This clonotype appeared a few times. V is TRBV12-3 or TRBV12-4 and J is TRBJ2-2; no reliable D call. There are 14 residues in the CDR3. V was shortened by 5 bases and J by 2 bases, with 9 bases between the two germline ends. This chain's CDR3 is CASSRKINTGELFF. DNA of the CDR3: TGTGCCAGCAGTCGAAAGATTAACACCGGGGAGCTGTTTTTT.

This clonotype was detected a few times. This chain uses TRBV19 with TRBJ1-4; 8 bases map to TRBD1. Looked up from germline, CDR1 is LNHDA and CDR2 is SQIVND (reference sequence). This CDR3 region has 17 residues. Trimming took 4 bases from V and 7 from J; bases not matched to a gene: 14. CDR3 protein: CASSTPPRGPSTEKLFF. The CDR3 nucleotides are TGTGCCAGTAGTACTCCCCCCAGGGGGCCCTCCACTGAAAAACTGTTTTTT. The full variable domain, completed using reference TRBV19 and TRBJ1-4, is DGGITQSPKYLFRKEGQNVTLSCEQNLNHDAMYWYRQDPGQGLRLIYYSQIVNDFQKGDIAEGYSVSREKKESFPLTVTSAQKNPTAFYLCASSTPPRGPSTEKLFFGSGTQLSVL.

This clonotype showed up just a few times. A read error is possible here, since a much larger clone lies one base away. The chain recombines TRBV11-2 with TRBJ2-7; possible D gene TRBD1, 5 bases. The CDR3 is made up of 17 amino acids. From germline, CDR1 is SGHAT and CDR2 FQNNGV. The V end was cut by 1 base, the J end by 0 bases, with 16 bases between. CDR3: CASSLGGRVSSSYEQYF. The CDR3 DNA reads as TGTGCCAGCAGCTTAGGGGGCAGGGTTTCGAGCTCCTACGAGCAGTACTTC.

The table lists this clonotype with many counts. The chain combines TRBV2 with TRBJ1-2; 7 nucleotides align to TRBD1. J was trimmed by 8 bases and V by 7 bases; bases with no gene match: 13. Per the germline V gene, CDR1 is SNHLY and CDR2 is FYNNEI. This CDR3 spans 14 amino acids. The CDR3 nucleotides are TGTGCCAGCAACGGTGAGGGACAGAGCTTGGGCTACACCTTC. As protein: CASNGEGQSLGYTF.

This clonotype has more than one count but fewer than ten. The chain couples TRBV2 to TRBJ2-1; D gene ambiguous. Germline V CDR1 and CDR2: SNHLY, FYNNEI. The CDR3 is made up of 15 amino acids. V lost 6 bases to trimming and J lost 0 bases, with 12 bases between them. The chain's CDR3 is CASRDHLGSYNEQFF. CDR3 nucleotide sequence: TGTGCCAGCAGAGACCACTTGGGCTCCTACAATGAGCAGTTCTTC.

At least ten counts were recorded for this clonotype. This chain uses TRBV12-3 or TRBV12-4 with TRBJ2-5; weak D call: TRBD1 (5 bases). The V gene lost 5 bases and the J gene lost 1 base, with 11 bases spanning the gap. The CDR3 consists of 14 residues. The CDR3 region is CASSPDMTQETQYF. CDR3 DNA: TGTGCCAGCAGTCCGGACATGACCCAAGAGACCCAGTACTTC.